The rows below give T cell receptor beta chains drawn from one sample of a study of CD8 T cells in ankylosing spondylitis. TCRdb called the 5' RACE reads again in MiXCR, with one record for every CDR3 protein. The data hold around 300,000 distinct CDR3 sequences, with roughly 12% observed a single time. The sequencing sample was made of blood, either unsorted or a sorted T cell fraction (not recorded which). The source of these receptors is a female donor with ankylosing spondylitis or in good health (not recorded which). Each CDR3 is given with its conserved first and last residue. The D gene is left open where the match is weak. For some rows the clone size is stated as once, few or many, or as a class when expanded; others skip it.

CDR3 protein,clone size,D gene,CDR3 length,J gene,V gene
CASSLLDNTGELFF,many,NA,14,TRBJ2-2,TRBV5-1
CASTTDTRGSTNEKLFF,many,NA,17,TRBJ1-4,TRBV28
CASLNFPGSPRDTQYF,many,NA,16,TRBJ2-3,TRBV28
CSARWLAYEQYF,many,NA,12,TRBJ2-7,TRBV20-1
CASSQIYGYTF,many,NA,11,TRBJ1-2,TRBV28
CASSQGGQPLHF,few,NA,12,TRBJ1-6,TRBV4-1
CASSLIGQTELNEQFF,NA,NA,16,TRBJ2-1,TRBV5-5
CAISESHETHEQYF,NA,NA,14,TRBJ2-7,TRBV10-3
CASTDHTGGLEQPQHF,NA,TRBD1,16,TRBJ1-5,TRBV6-2/TRBV6-3
CASSLAGGPGEQYF,NA,NA,14,TRBJ2-7,TRBV5-1
CSVAQETQYF,many,NA,10,TRBJ2-5,TRBV29-1
CASSRGLASYNEQFF,many,TRBD2,15,TRBJ2-1,TRBV5-1
CASSPGPNQETQYF,few,NA,14,TRBJ2-5,TRBV6-1
CASSSTGLNTEAFF,many,TRBD1,14,TRBJ1-1,TRBV27
CASTRTSGDSYEQYF,many,TRBD2,15,TRBJ2-7,TRBV7-6
CASRPTGVRNTEAFF,many,TRBD1,15,TRBJ1-1,TRBV12-3/TRBV12-4